This entry is about one T cell receptor beta chain. These data belong to a study of blood T cell repertoires in COVID-19. The V gene lost 3 bases and the J gene lost 9 bases, with 9 bases spanning the gap. The length of the CDR3 is 12 residues. Germline loops: CDR1 SGHTA, CDR2 FQGNSA. As originally analysed: Using reference gene primer amplification, nucleated cell counts were estimated. Produced via immunoSEQ multiplex PCR; TCRdb's table is partial and in-frame only. The DNA was the basis for D and trimming; V, J and clone size are from that table. The sample shows 150,000 to 200,000 clones, around 90% of them seen only once.

This chain joins TRBV7-2 and TRBJ2-1; D gene ambiguous. Sequencing was performed on peripheral blood. This receptor was taken from a woman aged 60-75 years who had recovered from COVID-19. In DNA form, the CDR3 reads TGTGCCAGCAGCTTCTCGACGGGTGAGCAGTTCTTC. It codes for CASSFSTGEQFF.